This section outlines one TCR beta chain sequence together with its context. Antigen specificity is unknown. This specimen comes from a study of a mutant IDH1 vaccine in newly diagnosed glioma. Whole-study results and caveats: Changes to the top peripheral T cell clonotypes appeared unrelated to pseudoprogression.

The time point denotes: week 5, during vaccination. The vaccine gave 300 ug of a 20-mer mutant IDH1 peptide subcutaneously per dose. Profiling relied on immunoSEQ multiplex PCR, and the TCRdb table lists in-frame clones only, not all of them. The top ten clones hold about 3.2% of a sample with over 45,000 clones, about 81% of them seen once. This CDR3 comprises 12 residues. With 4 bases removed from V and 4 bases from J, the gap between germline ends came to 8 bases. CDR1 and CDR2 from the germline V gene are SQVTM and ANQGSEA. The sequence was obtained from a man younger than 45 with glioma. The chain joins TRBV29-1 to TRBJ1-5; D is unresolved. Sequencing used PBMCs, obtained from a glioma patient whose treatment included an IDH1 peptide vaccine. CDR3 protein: CSVATRNQPQHF. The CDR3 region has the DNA TGCAGCGTTGCGACCCGAAATCAGCCCCAGCATTTT.